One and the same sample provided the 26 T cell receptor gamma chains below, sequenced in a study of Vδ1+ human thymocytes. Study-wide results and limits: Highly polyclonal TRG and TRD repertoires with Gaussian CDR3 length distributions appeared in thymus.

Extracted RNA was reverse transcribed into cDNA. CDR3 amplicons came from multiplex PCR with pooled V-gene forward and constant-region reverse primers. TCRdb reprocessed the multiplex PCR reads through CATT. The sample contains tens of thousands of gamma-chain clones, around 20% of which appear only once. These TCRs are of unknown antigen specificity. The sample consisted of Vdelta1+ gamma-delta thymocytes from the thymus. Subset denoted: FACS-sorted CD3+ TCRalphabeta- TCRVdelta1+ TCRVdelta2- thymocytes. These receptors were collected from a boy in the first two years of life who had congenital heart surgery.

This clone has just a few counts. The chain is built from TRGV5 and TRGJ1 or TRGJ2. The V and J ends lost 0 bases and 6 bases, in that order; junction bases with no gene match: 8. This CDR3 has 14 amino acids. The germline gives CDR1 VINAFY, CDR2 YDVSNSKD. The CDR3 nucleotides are TGTGCCACCTGGGACAGGCCCCCCCGTTATAAGAAACTCTTT. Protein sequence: CATWDRPPRYKKLF.

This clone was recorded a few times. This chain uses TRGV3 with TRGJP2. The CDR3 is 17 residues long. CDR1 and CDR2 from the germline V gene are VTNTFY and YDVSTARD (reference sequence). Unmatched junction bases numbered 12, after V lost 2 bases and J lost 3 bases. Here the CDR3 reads CATWDTPPRGSDWIKTF. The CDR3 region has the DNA TGTGCCACCTGGGACACACCACCTAGGGGTAGTGATTGGATCAAGACGTTT.

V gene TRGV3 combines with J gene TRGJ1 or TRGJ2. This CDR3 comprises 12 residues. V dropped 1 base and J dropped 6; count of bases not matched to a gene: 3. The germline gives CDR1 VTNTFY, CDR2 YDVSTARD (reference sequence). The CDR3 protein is CATWDSCYKKLF. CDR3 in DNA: TGTGCCACCTGGGACAGCTGTTATAAGAAACTCTTT.

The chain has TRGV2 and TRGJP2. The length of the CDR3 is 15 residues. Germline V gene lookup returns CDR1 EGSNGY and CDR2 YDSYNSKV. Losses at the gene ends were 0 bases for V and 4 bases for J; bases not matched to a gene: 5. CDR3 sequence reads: CATWDGHHSDWIKTF. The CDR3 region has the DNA TGTGCCACCTGGGACGGGCATCATAGTGATTGGATCAAGACGTTT.

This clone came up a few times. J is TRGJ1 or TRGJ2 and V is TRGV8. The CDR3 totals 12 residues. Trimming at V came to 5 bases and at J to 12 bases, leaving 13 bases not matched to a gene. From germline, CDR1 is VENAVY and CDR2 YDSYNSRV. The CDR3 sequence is CATWAARGRKLF. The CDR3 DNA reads TGTGCCACCTGGGCTGCCCGAGGAAGGAAACTCTTT.

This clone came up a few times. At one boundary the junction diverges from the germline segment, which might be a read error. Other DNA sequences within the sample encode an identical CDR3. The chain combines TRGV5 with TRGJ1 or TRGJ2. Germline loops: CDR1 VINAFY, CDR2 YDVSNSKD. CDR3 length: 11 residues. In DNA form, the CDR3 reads TGTGCCACCTGGGACAGGCGTGGGAAACTCTTC. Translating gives CATWDRRGKLF.

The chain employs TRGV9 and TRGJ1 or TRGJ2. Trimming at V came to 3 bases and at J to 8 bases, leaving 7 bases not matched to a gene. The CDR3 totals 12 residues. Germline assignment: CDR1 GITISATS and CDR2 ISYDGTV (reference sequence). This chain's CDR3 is CALWESRNKKLF. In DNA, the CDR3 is TGTGCCTTGTGGGAGTCGCGAAATAAGAAACTCTTT.

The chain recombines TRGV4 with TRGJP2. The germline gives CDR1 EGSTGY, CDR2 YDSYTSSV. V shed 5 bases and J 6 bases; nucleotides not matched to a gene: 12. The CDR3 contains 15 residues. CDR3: CATWAPWDRDWIKTF. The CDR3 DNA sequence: TGTGCCACCTGGGCCCCATGGGATCGTGATTGGATCAAGACGTTT.

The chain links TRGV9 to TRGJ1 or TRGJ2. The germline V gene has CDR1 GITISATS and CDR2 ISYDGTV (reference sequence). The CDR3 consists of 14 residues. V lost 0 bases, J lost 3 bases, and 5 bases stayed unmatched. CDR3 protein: CALWEVALYYKKLF. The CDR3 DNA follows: TGTGCCTTGTGGGAGGTGGCCCTTTATTATAAGAAACTCTTT.

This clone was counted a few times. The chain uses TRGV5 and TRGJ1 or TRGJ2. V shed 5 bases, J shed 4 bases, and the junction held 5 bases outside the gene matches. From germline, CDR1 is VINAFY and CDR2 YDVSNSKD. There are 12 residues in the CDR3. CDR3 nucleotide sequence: TGTGCCACCTGGGCCAAATATTATAAGAAACTCTTT. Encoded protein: CATWAKYYKKLF.

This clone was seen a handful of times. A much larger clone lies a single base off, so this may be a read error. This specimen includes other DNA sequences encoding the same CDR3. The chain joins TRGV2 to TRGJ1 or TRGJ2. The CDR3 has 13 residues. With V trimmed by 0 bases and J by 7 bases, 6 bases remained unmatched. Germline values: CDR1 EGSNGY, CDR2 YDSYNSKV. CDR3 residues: CATWDGPRYKKLF. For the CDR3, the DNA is TGTGCCACCTGGGACGGGCCGCGGTATAAGAAACTCTTT.

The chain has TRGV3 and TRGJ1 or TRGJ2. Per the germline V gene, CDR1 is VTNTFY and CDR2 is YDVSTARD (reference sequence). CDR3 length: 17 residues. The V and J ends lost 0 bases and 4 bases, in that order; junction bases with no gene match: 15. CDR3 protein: CATWDRPGYSLYYKKLF. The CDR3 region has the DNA TGTGCCACCTGGGACAGGCCTGGTTATTCTTTGTATTATAAGAAACTCTTT.

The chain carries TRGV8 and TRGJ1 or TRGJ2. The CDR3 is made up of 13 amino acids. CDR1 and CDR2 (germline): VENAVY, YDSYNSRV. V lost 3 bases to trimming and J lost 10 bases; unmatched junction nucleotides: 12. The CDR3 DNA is TGTGCCACCTGGGATCGGGAATGGGAAAAGAAACTCTTT. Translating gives CATWDREWEKKLF.

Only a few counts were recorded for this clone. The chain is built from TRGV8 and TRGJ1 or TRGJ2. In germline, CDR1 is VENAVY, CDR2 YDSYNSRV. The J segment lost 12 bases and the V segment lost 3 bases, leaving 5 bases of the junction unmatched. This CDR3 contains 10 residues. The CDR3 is CATWDFGKLF. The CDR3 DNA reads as TGTGCCACCTGGGATTTCGGGAAACTCTTT.

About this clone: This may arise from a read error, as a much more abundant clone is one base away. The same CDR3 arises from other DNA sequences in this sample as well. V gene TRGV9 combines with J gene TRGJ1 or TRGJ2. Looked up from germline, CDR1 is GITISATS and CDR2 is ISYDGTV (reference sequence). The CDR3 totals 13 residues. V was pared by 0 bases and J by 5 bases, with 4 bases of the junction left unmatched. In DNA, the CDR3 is TGTGCCTTGTGGGAGGTGCGTAATTATAAGAAACTCTTT. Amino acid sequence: CALWEVRNYKKLF.

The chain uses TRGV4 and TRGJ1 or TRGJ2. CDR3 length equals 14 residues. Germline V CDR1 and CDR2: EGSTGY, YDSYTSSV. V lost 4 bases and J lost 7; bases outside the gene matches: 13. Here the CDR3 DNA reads TGTGCCACCTGGGAGGCAAAAGGGCACTATAAGAAACTCTTT. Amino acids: CATWEAKGHYKKLF.

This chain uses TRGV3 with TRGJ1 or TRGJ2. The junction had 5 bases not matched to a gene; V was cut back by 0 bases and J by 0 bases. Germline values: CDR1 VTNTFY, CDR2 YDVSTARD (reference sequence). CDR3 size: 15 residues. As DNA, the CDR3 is TGTGCCACCTGGGACAGGCTCCTGAATTATTATAAGAAACTCTTT. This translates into CATWDRLLNYYKKLF.

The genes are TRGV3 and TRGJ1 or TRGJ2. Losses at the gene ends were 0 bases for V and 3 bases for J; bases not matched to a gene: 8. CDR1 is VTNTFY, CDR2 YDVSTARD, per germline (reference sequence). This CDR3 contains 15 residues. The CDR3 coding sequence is TGTGCCACCTGGGACAGGCATCGGCGTTATTATAAGAAACTCTTT. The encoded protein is CATWDRHRRYYKKLF.

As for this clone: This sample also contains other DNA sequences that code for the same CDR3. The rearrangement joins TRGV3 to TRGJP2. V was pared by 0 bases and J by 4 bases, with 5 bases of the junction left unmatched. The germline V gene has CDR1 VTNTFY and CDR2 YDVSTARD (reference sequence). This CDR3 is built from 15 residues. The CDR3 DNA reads TGTGCCACCTGGGACAGGCCTCCTAGTGATTGGATCAAGACGTTT. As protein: CATWDRPPSDWIKTF.

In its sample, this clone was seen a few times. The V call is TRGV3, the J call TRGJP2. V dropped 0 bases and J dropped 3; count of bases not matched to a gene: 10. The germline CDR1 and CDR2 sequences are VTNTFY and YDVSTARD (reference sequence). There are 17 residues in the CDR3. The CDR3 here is CATWDRPDYCSDWIKTF. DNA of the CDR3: TGTGCCACCTGGGACAGGCCGGATTACTGTAGTGATTGGATCAAGACGTTT.

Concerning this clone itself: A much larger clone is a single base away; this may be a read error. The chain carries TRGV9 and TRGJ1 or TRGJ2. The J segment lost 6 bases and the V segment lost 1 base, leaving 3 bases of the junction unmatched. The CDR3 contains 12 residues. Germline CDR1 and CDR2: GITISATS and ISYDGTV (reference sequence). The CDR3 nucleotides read TGTGCCTTGTGGGAGGTCCCTTATAAGAAACTCTTT. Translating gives CALWEVPYKKLF.

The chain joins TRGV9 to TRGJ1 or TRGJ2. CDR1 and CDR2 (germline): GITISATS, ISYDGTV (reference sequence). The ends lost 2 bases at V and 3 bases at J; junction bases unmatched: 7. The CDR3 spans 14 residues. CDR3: CALWEAHFYYKKLF. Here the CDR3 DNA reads TGTGCCTTGTGGGAGGCCCACTTTTATTATAAGAAACTCTTT.

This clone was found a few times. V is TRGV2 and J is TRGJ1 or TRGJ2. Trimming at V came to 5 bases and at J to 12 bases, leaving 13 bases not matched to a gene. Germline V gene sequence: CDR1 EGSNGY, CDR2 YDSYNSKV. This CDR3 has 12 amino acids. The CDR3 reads CATWVSPGGKLF. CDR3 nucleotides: TGTGCCACCTGGGTCTCCCCGGGTGGGAAACTCTTT.

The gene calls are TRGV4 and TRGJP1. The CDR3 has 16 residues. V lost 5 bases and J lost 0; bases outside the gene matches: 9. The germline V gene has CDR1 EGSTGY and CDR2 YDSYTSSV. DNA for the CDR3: TGTGCCACCTGGGGAAATGGGTATACCACTGGTTGGTTCAAGATATTT. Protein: CATWGNGYTTGWFKIF.

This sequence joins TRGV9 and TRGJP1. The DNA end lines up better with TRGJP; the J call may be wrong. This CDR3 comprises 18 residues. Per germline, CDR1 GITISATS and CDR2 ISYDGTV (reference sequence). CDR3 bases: TGTGCCTTGTGGAAGGCTGCCATTCTATGGGGCACTGGTTGGTTCAAGGTATTT. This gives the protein CALWKAAILWGTGWFKVF.

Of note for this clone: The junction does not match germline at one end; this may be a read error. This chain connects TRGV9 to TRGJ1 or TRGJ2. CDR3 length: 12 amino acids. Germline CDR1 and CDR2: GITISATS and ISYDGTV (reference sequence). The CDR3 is CALWGVVHKKLF. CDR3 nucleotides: TGTGCCTTGTGGGGGGTGGTTCATAAGAAACTCTTT.